One sample yielded the 25 T cell receptor beta chains listed below, sequenced in a study of persistence of HIV-infected CD4 T cells (dated by TCRdb to the early 2020s). The immunoSEQ hsTCRB assay version 4 in survey mode was used to sequence TCRbeta repertoires from genomic DNA. The table was pulled from immuneACCESS by TCRdb, which kept in-frame rearrangements only. Such tables lose some clones; where checked, under half of the loss comes from unresolved V genes, and the rest has no known cause. The sample has more than 45,000 clones on record, 70% to 80% of them singletons. 2.5% to 3% of the sample is in the top ten clones. Antigen specificity for these receptors is unknown. Per the publication, the treatment or condition label means: suppressive antiretroviral therapy. Lysates of CMV-infected fibroblasts were used at 10 ug/mL for cell stimulation. Nonresponding CD40L-negative CD69-negative CD45RO-high memory CD4+ T cells were sorted as memory populations depleted of antigen-responding cells.

Sample: CD4+ T cells sorted from PBMCs after approximately 20-hour stimulation, taken from a patient who received antiretroviral therapy. In the paper's terms, the cell subset or site label means: CD40L-CD69- CD45RO-high memory CD4 T cells not responding to CMV lysate. The receptors were gathered from an adult man with HIV who was CMV-seropositive.

This chain joins TRBV3-1 (or the pseudogene TRBV3-2) and TRBJ1-5; 8 bases fit TRBD1. V dropped 4 bases and J dropped 4; count of bases not matched to a gene: 9. CDR3 length: 16 amino acids. Germline V gene data show CDR1 as LGHDT and CDR2 as YNNKEL (reference sequence). The CDR3 region has the DNA TGTGCCAGCAGCCCGGTCGGGACAGGTCCTAATCAGCCCCAGCATTTT. It translates to CASSPVGTGPNQPQHF.

The CDR3 DNA is TGTGCCAGCAGCTCGTCCCGGGACTTATACGAGCAGTACTTC. This translates into CASSSSRDLYEQYF. The chain uses TRBV11-1 and TRBJ2-7, with D possibly TRBD2 on 6 matching bases. Trimming pared 4 bases from V and 4 bases from J, leaving 14 bases between. This CDR3 is built from 14 residues. In germline, CDR1 is SGHAT, CDR2 FQDESV (reference sequence).

The V and J genes are TRBV5-4 and TRBJ2-5, with a tentative D call TRBD2 (5 bases). The CDR3 has 15 residues. Germline-derived CDR1 and CDR2 are SGHNT and YYREEE (reference sequence). V lost 3 bases to trimming and J lost 2 bases, with 14 bases between them. In DNA form, the CDR3 reads TGTGCCAGCAGCTACCAAGGACTGAGACAAGAGACCCAGTACTTC. Its protein is CASSYQGLRQETQYF.

V usage is TRBV29-1 and J usage is TRBJ2-4; tentative D call: TRBD2 (5 bases). CDR1 is SQVTM and CDR2 is ANQGSEA in the germline V gene. The CDR3 totals 13 residues. V lost 5 bases and J 5 bases, leaving 13 bases between the germline ends. CDR3 sequence: CSVLNPSQNIQYF. CDR3 coding DNA: TGCAGCGTTCTTAACCCTAGCCAAAACATTCAGTACTTC.

This clone appeared a few times. V and J are TRBV19 and TRBJ2-2, with 8 bases matching TRBD2. From germline, CDR1 is LNHDA and CDR2 SQIVND (reference sequence). The CDR3 contains 15 residues. With V trimmed by 6 bases and J by 3 bases, 6 bases remained unmatched. Here the CDR3 reads CASRNSGGHTGELFF. The DNA for the CDR3 is TGTGCCAGTAGAAATTCGGGGGGGCACACCGGGGAGCTGTTTTTT.

V is TRBV2 and J is TRBJ1-1; no definite D call. Germline CDR1 and CDR2: SNHLY and FYNNEI. The CDR3 runs to 15 residues. V dropped 7 bases and J dropped 7 bases, with 22 bases sitting between them. The CDR3, as DNA: TGTGCCAGCACCGGGAAGACCTCTGAGTGGCATGAAGCTTTCTTT. It encodes CASTGKTSEWHEAFF.

This chain links TRBV4-1 with TRBJ1-1; TRBD1 is a possible D gene (5 bases). The CDR3 length is 13 residues. Germline V gene data show CDR1 as MGHRA and CDR2 as YSYEKL. V lost 7 bases to trimming and J lost 0 bases, with 9 bases between them. CDR3 amino acids: CASTGEMNTEAFF. The CDR3 region has the DNA TGCGCCAGCACGGGGGAGATGAACACTGAAGCTTTCTTT.

The chain employs TRBV9 and TRBJ1-1; D not certain. Per germline, CDR1 SGDLS and CDR2 YYNGEE. The V gene lost 2 bases and the J gene lost 1 base, with 6 bases spanning the gap. The CDR3 is made up of 13 amino acids. The DNA of the CDR3 is TGTGCCAGCAGCGTTCAAGGGAACACTGAAGCTTTCTTT. As protein: CASSVQGNTEAFF.

This clone was recorded only once. The genes are TRBV29-1 and TRBJ1-2; TRBD1 might be the D (5 bases). Per germline, CDR1 SQVTM and CDR2 ANQGSEA. The CDR3 is 13 residues long. Trimming cost V 5 bases and J 7 bases, with 17 bases left between them. DNA for the CDR3: TGCAGCGTTCCGGTTCAGGGTGGGGCTGGCTACACCTTC. Its translation is CSVPVQGGAGYTF.

The genes are TRBV5-4 and TRBJ1-2; D gene unclear. The germline V and J ends were trimmed by 4 bases and 8 bases, with 18 bases remaining between them. Per germline, CDR1 SGHNT and CDR2 YYREEE (reference sequence). This CDR3 is 14 amino acids long. The CDR3 reads CASSPEVWVGGYTF. CDR3 bases: TGTGCCAGCAGCCCAGAAGTCTGGGTAGGAGGCTACACCTTC.

This chain uses TRBV30 with TRBJ1-2; the D is unclear. V lost 2 bases to trimming and J lost 4 bases, with 8 bases between them. The CDR3 consists of 12 residues. Germline values: CDR1 GTSNPN, CDR2 SVGIG (reference sequence). In nucleotides, the CDR3 is TGTGCCTGGAGTCCCACGGGCTATGGCTACACCTTC. Encoded protein: CAWSPTGYGYTF.

CDR3 sequence reads: CSVSPGQGRETQYF. The CDR3 DNA reads TGCAGCGTTAGCCCGGGACAGGGACGAGAGACCCAGTACTTC. The V gene is TRBV29-1, the J gene TRBJ2-5, with TRBD1 identical over 9 bases. The CDR3 covers 14 residues. V was pared by 5 bases and J by 4 bases, with 8 bases of the junction left unmatched. Germline V gives CDR1 SQVTM, CDR2 ANQGSEA.

The J gene is TRBJ1-6, the V gene TRBV6-2 or TRBV6-3; unclear D gene. The CDR3 runs 13 residues. Germline V gene lookup returns CDR1 MNHEY and CDR2 SVGEGT. V gave up 6 bases and J gave up 9 bases, with 12 bases separating them. CDR3 region: CASSWTGSSPLHF. CDR3 coding DNA: TGTGCCAGCAGCTGGACCGGCTCTTCACCCCTCCACTTT.

This clone was seen once. The chain recombines TRBV6-1 with TRBJ2-1, with D possibly matching TRBD2 (6 bases). This CDR3 has 14 amino acids. CDR1 MNHNS and CDR2 SASEGT come from the germline V gene. Trimming took off 3 bases at V and 8 bases at J, with 14 bases between the two ends. Here the CDR3 DNA reads TGTGCCAGCAGTGAGGCCTCCCGGAGGGATGAGCAGTTCTTC. Residues: CASSEASRRDEQFF.

The chain links TRBV10-3 to TRBJ2-1, with 9 bases matching TRBD2. The germline V gene has CDR1 ENHRY and CDR2 SYGVKD. The CDR3 has 16 amino acids. Unmatched junction bases numbered 12, after V lost 4 bases and J lost 8 bases. CDR3 residues: CAISAQVAGVMDEQFF. The CDR3 region has the DNA TGTGCCATCAGTGCGCAAGTAGCGGGAGTCATGGATGAGCAGTTCTTC.

The chain couples TRBV9 to TRBJ1-5, with 11 bases that match TRBD1. The CDR3 runs to 17 residues. V dropped 2 bases and J dropped 5; count of bases not matched to a gene: 9. Germline V gene lookup returns CDR1 SGDLS and CDR2 YYNGEE. The CDR3 bases are TGTGCCAGCAGCGTGGGGACAGGGGGGTTTCGGGATCAGCCCCAGCATTTT. Translation: CASSVGTGGFRDQPQHF.

This clone was counted a few times. CDR3 residues: CATSRDLTGASQPQHF. The CDR3, as DNA: TGTGCCACCAGCAGAGATCTGACAGGGGCCAGTCAGCCCCAGCATTTT. The J gene is TRBJ1-5, the V gene TRBV15; 8 bases fit TRBD1. V gave up 0 bases and J gave up 6 bases; unmatched junction bases: 7. In germline, CDR1 is LNHNV, CDR2 YYDKDF (reference sequence). The CDR3 is made up of 16 amino acids.

This clone was observed a handful of times. The chain joins TRBV7-6 to TRBJ2-6; 12 bases fit TRBD2. The ends lost 5 bases at V and 0 bases at J; junction bases unmatched: 5. The CDR3 loop spans 18 amino acids. The V gene's germline CDR1 is SGHVS and CDR2 FNYEAQ. The CDR3 protein is CASSKGLAGFSGANVLTF. CDR3 in DNA: TGTGCCAGCAGCAAAGGACTAGCGGGATTCTCTGGGGCCAACGTCCTGACTTTC.

The CDR3 loop is CASSLELRNTGELFF. The CDR3 nucleotides are TGTGCCAGCAGCTTAGAACTACGGAACACCGGGGAGCTGTTTTTT. V usage is TRBV7-9 and J usage is TRBJ2-2; the D is unclear. The CDR3 is 15 residues long. From germline, CDR1 is SEHNR and CDR2 FQNEAQ (reference sequence). V was shortened by 1 base and J by 1 base, with 7 bases between the two germline ends.

This chain links TRBV9 with TRBJ2-7; 7 bases agree with TRBD1. This CDR3 has 14 residues. From germline, CDR1 is SGDLS and CDR2 YYNGEE. Germline trimming cut 4 bases from V and 3 bases from J; bases unmatched to any gene: 7. CDR3 residues: CASSPRTGFYEQYF. CDR3 nucleotide sequence: TGTGCCAGCAGCCCCCGGACAGGTTTCTACGAGCAGTACTTC. The whole variable domain, remainder taken from reference TRBV9 and TRBJ2-7, is DSGVTQTPKHLITATGQRVTLRCSPRSGDLSVYWYQQSLDQGLQFLIQYYNGEERAKGNILERFSAQQFPDLHSELNLSSLELGDSALYFCASSPRTGFYEQYFGPGTRLTVT.

The genes are TRBV7-2 and TRBJ2-6; D may be TRBD1 or TRBD2 (5 bases each). CDR1 SGHTA and CDR2 FQGNSA come from the germline V gene. This CDR3 comprises 17 residues. Trimming took off 3 bases at V and 1 base at J, with 13 bases between the two ends. In nucleotides, the CDR3 is TGTGCCAGCAGCTTCGAGGGGTGGGGTTCTGGGGCCAACGTCCTGACTTTC. It encodes CASSFEGWGSGANVLTF.

The V call is TRBV5-1, the J call TRBJ1-1; perhaps TRBD1 as D (6 bases). Germline V lookup: CDR1 SGHRS, CDR2 YFSETQ. The ends were cut back, 6 bases at V and 7 bases at J, with 13 bases in the middle. This CDR3 region has 12 residues. The CDR3 here is CASKGGGNEAFF. DNA for the CDR3: TGCGCCAGCAAGGGGGGGGGAAATGAAGCTTTCTTT.

This clone has just one count. The chain joins TRBV27 to TRBJ1-4; D possibly corresponds to TRBD1 (6 bases). This CDR3 region has 14 residues. The germline V gene encodes CDR1 MNHEY and CDR2 SMNVEV (reference sequence). Trimming took off 5 bases at V and 0 bases at J, with 7 bases between the two ends. This CDR3 reads CASSGQSTNEKLFF. In DNA form, the CDR3 reads TGTGCCAGCAGTGGACAGTCAACTAATGAAAAACTGTTTTTT. Drawing the rest from reference TRBV27 and TRBJ1-4, the complete variable domain is EAQVTQNPRYLITVTGKKLTVTCSQNMNHEYMSWYRQDPGLGLRQIYYSMNVEVTDKGDVPEGYKVSRKEKRNFPLILESPSPNQTSLYFCASSGQSTNEKLFFGSGTQLSVL.

The chain carries TRBV3-1 (or the pseudogene TRBV3-2) and TRBJ2-1; a possible D gene is TRBD2 (5 bases). Germline V gene sequence: CDR1 LGHDT, CDR2 YNNKEL (reference sequence). The V end lost 4 bases, the J end lost 9 bases, and 16 bases lay between the germline ends. This CDR3 comprises 14 residues. CDR3 nucleotides: TGTGCCAGCAGCCTTCTAGGGCGGGTGGGTGAGCAGTTCTTC. Protein: CASSLLGRVGEQFF.

The rearrangement joins TRBV29-1 to TRBJ2-5; TRBD2 matches 11 bases. The CDR3 runs to 15 residues. The V gene end was trimmed by 8 bases and the J gene end by 5 bases; junction bases not matched to a gene: 13. The germline V gene encodes CDR1 SQVTM and CDR2 ANQGSEA. The CDR3 DNA follows: TGCAGCAGTGGTACTAGCGGGAGATTCTTTGAGACCCAGTACTTC. Residues: CSSGTSGRFFETQYF.